The T cell receptor (beta chain) under discussion was sequenced for a study of T-cell memory formation after mild COVID-19. From the 5' RACE reads, TCRdb called clonotypes with MiXCR, one entry per CDR3 protein. Among approximately 100,000 distinct CDR3 sequences listed, over 15% were seen once. J gave up 7 bases and V 7 bases, and 10 bases lay outside the gene matches. This CDR3 spans 12 amino acids. The germline V gene encodes CDR1 SQVTM and CDR2 ANQGSEA. The specimen was PBMCs or a T cell subset sorted from them (not recorded which). The V gene is TRBV29-1, the J gene TRBJ2-7, with TRBD2 matching 7 bases. The source of this sequence is an adult woman who had mild COVID-19 (a few samples of this study predate the infection). Cell type and time point are not known. Here the CDR3 DNA reads TGCAGCGGGGAGGGACCGATGGGGGAGCAGTACTTC. Amino acids: CSGEGPMGEQYF.